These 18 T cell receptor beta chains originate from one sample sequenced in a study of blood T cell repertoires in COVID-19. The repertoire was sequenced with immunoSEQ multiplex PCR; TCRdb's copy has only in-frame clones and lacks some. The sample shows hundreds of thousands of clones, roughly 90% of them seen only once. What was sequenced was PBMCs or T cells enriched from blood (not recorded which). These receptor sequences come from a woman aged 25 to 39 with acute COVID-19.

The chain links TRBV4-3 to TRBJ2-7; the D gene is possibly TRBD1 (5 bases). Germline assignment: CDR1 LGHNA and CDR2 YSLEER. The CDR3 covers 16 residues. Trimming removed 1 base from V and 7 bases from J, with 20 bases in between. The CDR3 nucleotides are TGCGCCAGCAGCCAAGCCTACAGGAGTAACTACGAGGAGCAGTACTTC. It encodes CASSQAYRSNYEEQYF.

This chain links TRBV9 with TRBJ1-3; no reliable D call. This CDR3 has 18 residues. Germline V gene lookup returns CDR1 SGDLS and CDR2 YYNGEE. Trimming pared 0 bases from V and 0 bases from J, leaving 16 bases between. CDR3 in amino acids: CASSVAPLPASSGNTIYF. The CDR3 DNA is TGTGCCAGCAGCGTAGCCCCCTTACCAGCGAGCTCTGGAAACACCATATATTTT.

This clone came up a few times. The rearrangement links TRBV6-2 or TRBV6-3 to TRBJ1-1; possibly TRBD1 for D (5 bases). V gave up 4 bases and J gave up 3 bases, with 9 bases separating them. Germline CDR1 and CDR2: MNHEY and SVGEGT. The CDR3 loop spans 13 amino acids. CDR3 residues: CASSSQVYTEAFF. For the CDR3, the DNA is TGTGCCAGCAGTTCACAGGTCTACACTGAAGCTTTCTTT.

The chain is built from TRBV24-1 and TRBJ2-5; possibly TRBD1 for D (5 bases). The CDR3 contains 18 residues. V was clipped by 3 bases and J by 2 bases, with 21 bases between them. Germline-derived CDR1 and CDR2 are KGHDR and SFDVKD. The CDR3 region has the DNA TGTGCCACCAGTGATAGCTTCAGGGTCCTAACCTATCAAGAGACCCAGTACTTC. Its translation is CATSDSFRVLTYQETQYF.

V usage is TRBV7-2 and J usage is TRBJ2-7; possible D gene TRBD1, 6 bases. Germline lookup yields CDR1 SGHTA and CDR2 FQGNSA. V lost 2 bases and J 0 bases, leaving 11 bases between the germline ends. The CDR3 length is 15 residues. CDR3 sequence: CASSLLYRASYEQYF. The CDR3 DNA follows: TGTGCCAGCAGCTTATTGTACAGGGCCTCCTACGAGCAGTACTTC.

CDR3 nucleotides: TGCGCCAGCAGTGTTGACAGGGGCACAGATACGCAGTATTTT. Translated, it gives CASSVDRGTDTQYF. This chain links TRBV10-1 with TRBJ2-3; 7 nucleotides line up with TRBD1. The CDR3 is 14 amino acids. Germline assignment: CDR1 WNHNN and CDR2 SYGVQD (reference sequence). The V segment lost 4 bases and the J segment 1 base; nucleotides outside the gene matches: 2.

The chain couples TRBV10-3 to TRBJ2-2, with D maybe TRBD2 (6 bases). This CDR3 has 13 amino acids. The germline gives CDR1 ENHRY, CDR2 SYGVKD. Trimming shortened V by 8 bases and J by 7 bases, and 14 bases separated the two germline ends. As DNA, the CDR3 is TGTGCCATCTCATGGCAGGGAGGCGGGGAGCTGTTTTTT. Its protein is CAISWQGGGELFF.

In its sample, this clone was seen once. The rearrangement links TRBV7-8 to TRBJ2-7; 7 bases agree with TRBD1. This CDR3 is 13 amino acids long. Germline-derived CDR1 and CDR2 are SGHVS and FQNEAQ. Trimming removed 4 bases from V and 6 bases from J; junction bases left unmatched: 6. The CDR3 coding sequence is TGTGCCAGCAGCTACGACAGGGCTGGCGAGCAGTACTTC. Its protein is CASSYDRAGEQYF.

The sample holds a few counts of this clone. Written as DNA, the CDR3 is TGTGCCAGCAGTGACTGGGGACAGGGAGACAATGAGCAGTTCTTC. Its translation: CASSDWGQGDNEQFF. The chain recombines TRBV2 with TRBJ2-1, with 9 bases that match TRBD1. The ends lost 3 bases at V and 5 bases at J; junction bases unmatched: 5. CDR1 is SNHLY, CDR2 FYNNEI, per germline. The CDR3 is 15 amino acids.

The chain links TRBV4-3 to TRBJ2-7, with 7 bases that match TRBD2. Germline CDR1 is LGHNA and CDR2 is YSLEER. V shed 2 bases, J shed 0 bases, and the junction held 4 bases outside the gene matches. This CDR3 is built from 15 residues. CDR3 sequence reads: CASSQLRTSSYEQYF. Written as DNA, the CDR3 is TGCGCCAGCAGCCAACTGCGGACTAGCTCCTACGAGCAGTACTTC.

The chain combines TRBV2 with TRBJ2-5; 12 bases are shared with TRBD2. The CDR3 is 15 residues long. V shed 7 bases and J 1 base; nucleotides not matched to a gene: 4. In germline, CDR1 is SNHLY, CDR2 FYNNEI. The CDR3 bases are TGTGCCAGCACAGGACTAGCGGGGCGCCAAGAGACCCAGTACTTC. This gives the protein CASTGLAGRQETQYF.

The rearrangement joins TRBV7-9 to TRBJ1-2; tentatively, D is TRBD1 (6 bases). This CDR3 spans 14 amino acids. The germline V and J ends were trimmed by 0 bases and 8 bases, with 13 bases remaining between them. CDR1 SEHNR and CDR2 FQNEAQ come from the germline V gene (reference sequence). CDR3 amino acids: CASSLARGTGGYTF. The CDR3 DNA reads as TGTGCCAGCAGCTTAGCGAGGGGAACAGGGGGCTACACCTTC.

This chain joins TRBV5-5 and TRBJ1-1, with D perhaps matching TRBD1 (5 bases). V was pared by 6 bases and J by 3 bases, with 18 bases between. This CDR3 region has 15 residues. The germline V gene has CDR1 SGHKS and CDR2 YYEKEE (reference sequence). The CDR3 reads CASILGDSWDTEAFF. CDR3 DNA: TGTGCCAGCATCCTAGGGGACTCTTGGGACACTGAAGCTTTCTTT. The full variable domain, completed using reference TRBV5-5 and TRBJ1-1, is DAGVTQSPTHLIKTRGQQVTLRCSPISGHKSVSWYQQVLGQGPQFIFQYYEKEERGRGNFPDRFSARQFPNYSSELNVNALLLGDSALYLCASILGDSWDTEAFFGQGTRLTVV.

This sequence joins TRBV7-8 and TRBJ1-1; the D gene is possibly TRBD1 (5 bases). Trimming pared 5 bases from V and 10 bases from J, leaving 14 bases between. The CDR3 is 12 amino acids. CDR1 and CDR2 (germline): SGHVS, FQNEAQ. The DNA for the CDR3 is TGTGCCAGCAGCCCGGGGGGAGAGGTAGCTTTCTTT. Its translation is CASSPGGEVAFF.

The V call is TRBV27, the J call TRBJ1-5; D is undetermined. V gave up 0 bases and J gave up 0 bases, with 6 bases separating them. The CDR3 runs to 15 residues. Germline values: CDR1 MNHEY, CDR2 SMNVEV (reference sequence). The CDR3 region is CASSLSLVSNQPQHF. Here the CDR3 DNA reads TGTGCCAGCAGTTTATCCCTAGTTAGCAATCAGCCCCAGCATTTT.

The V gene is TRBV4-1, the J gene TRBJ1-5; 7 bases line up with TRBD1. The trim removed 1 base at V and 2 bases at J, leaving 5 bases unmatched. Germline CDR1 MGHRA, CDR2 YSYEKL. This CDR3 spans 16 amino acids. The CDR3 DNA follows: TGCGCCAGCAGCCAAGGACAGGGAATCGGCAATCAGCCCCAGCATTTT. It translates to CASSQGQGIGNQPQHF.

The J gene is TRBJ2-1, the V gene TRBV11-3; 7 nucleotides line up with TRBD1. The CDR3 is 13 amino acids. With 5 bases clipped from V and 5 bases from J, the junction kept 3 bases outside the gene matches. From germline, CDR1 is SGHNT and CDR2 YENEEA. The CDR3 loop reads CASSGQVDNEQFF. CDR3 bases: TGTGCCAGCAGCGGACAGGTTGACAATGAGCAGTTCTTC.

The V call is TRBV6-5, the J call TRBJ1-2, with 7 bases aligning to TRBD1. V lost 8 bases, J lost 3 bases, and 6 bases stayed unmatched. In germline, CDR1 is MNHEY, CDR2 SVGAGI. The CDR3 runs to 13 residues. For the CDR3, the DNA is TGTGCCAGCGACAGGGCCGAGGACTATGGCTACACCTTC. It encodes CASDRAEDYGYTF.